One sample yielded the 11 T cell receptor beta chains listed below, sequenced in a study of shared T cell receptors in the human thymus (dated by TCRdb to the early 2020s). Receptor libraries were prepared by the immunoSEQ multiplex PCR assay. TCRdb carries this immuneACCESS record with in-frame sequences only. Its versions omit some clonotypes, under half of them owing to an unresolved V gene in the studies checked, with the rest unexplained. The sample records some 660,000 clones, about 87% of which are singletons. The ten largest clones take up under 0.01% of the sample. These data also featured in a second study, about human thymus T cells.

The source material was thymocytes. The receptors derive from a boy in the first two years of life with a congenital heart defect. Donor details come from another sample of the same person, matched by shared clones.

This clone was counted a few times. V and J are TRBV5-6 and TRBJ1-4; D not resolved. CDR1 SGHDT and CDR2 YYEEEE come from the germline V gene. The CDR3 runs 15 residues. Trimming removed 0 bases from V and 4 bases from J, with 10 bases in between. CDR3 in DNA: TGTGCCAGCAGCTTGGAACAGCAGCTTAATGAAAAACTGTTTTTT. Its translation is CASSLEQQLNEKLFF.

This sequence joins TRBV29-1 and TRBJ1-4, with 7 bases that match TRBD1. Germline CDR1 and CDR2: SQVTM and ANQGSEA. With V trimmed by 5 bases and J by 0 bases, 15 bases remained unmatched. There are 18 residues in the CDR3. In nucleotides, the CDR3 is TGCAGCGTTCGCCGACAGGGACCGAAGGAGGCAACTAATGAAAAACTGTTTTTT. It codes for CSVRRQGPKEATNEKLFF.

As DNA, the CDR3 is TGCGCCAGCAGCCAAGTCGATAAGGACAGAATGAACACTGAAGCTTTCTTT. Its translation is CASSQVDKDRMNTEAFF. The chain employs TRBV4-3 and TRBJ1-1, with D perhaps TRBD1 (6 bases). V lost 1 base and J 0 bases, leaving 15 bases between the germline ends. CDR1 LGHNA and CDR2 YSLEER come from the germline V gene. The CDR3 length is 17 residues.

V usage is TRBV25-1 and J usage is TRBJ2-1; 7 bases fit TRBD1. CDR3 length: 17 amino acids. The V gene end was trimmed by 3 bases and the J gene end by 1 base; junction bases not matched to a gene: 9. Per germline, CDR1 MGHDK and CDR2 SYGVNS. This CDR3 is CASSDEFFRGSYNEQFF. The CDR3, as DNA: TGTGCCAGCAGTGACGAATTTTTCAGGGGGTCCTACAATGAGCAGTTCTTC.

The V and J genes are TRBV19 and TRBJ2-1; 7 bases map to TRBD2. This CDR3 has 18 residues. CDR1 and CDR2 from the germline V gene are LNHDA and SQIVND (reference sequence). V lost 3 bases and J lost 4; bases outside the gene matches: 15. The CDR3 DNA sequence: TGTGCCAGTAGTATGGGAAGGGGAGGGAGGCCCCCGTACAATGAGCAGTTCTTC. Its translation: CASSMGRGGRPPYNEQFF.

The gene calls are TRBV11-2 and TRBJ2-3; 8 nucleotides line up with TRBD2. CDR1 SGHAT and CDR2 FQNNGV come from the germline V gene. The J segment lost 2 bases and the V segment lost 4 bases, leaving 11 bases of the junction unmatched. CDR3 length: 17 residues. The CDR3 region has the DNA TGTGCCAGCAGCTCAGACCGACTAGCGACAACCACAGATACGCAGTATTTT. Protein: CASSSDRLATTTDTQYF.

The rearrangement joins TRBV2 to TRBJ1-1; the D is unclear. V lost 3 bases to trimming and J lost 6 bases, with 11 bases between them. CDR1 is SNHLY, CDR2 FYNNEI, per germline. The CDR3 is 13 amino acids. The CDR3 sequence: CASSDSPNAEAFF. CDR3 sequence (DNA): TGTGCCAGCAGTGACAGTCCCAATGCTGAAGCTTTCTTT.

The chain uses TRBV1 and TRBJ2-3; TRBD2, as called in the table, went unchecked against the DNA. TRBV1 is a known pseudogene. This CDR3 region has 17 residues. In DNA form, the CDR3 reads TGCACCAGCAGCCAAGTAAGGACTAGCGGGAGCACAGATACGCAGTATTTT. This gives the protein CTSSQVRTSGSTDTQYF.

The chain uses TRBV2 and TRBJ2-7; no clear D gene. The CDR3 totals 12 residues. Germline CDR1 SNHLY, CDR2 FYNNEI. The V gene lost 8 bases and the J gene lost 2 bases, with 10 bases spanning the gap. CDR3 in DNA: TGTGCCAGCGCTCTATCACCCTACGAGCAGTACTTC. This gives the protein CASALSPYEQYF.

V and J are TRBV5-1 and TRBJ1-2, with no clear D. This CDR3 is 13 amino acids long. Germline V gene sequence: CDR1 SGHRS, CDR2 YFSETQ. V lost 3 bases, J lost 13 bases, and 19 bases lay in between. CDR3 residues: CASSSQRLNRCTF. The CDR3 nucleotides are TGCGCCAGCAGCTCACAACGTTTAAACCGCTGCACCTTC.

The chain has TRBV28 and TRBJ2-1, with 7 bases identical to TRBD1. Trimming at V came to 5 bases and at J to 3 bases, leaving 4 bases not matched to a gene. CDR3 size: 14 residues. Germline CDR1 and CDR2: MDHEN and SYDVKM. The CDR3: CASSDREFYNEQFF. The CDR3 nucleotides are TGTGCCAGCAGTGACAGGGAGTTCTACAATGAGCAGTTCTTC.